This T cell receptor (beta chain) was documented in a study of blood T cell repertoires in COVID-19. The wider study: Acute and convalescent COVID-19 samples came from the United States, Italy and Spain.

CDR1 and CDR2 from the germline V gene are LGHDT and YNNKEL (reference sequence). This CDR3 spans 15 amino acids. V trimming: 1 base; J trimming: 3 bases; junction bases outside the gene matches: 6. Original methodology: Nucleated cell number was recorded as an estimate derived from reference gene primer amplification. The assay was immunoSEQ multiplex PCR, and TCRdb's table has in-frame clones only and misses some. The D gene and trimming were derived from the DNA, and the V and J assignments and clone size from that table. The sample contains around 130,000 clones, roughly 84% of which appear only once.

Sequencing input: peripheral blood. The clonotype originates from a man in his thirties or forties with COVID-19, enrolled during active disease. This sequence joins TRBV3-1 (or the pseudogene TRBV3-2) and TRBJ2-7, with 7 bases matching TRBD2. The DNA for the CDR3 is TGTGCCAGCAGCCAAGCGTTGGGGGGGAGCTACGAGCAGTACTTC. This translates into CASSQALGGSYEQYF.